One and the same sample provided the 29 T cell receptor beta chains below, sequenced in a study of early T cells in non-severe SARS-CoV-2 infection. TCRdb called the 5' RACE reads again in MiXCR, with one record for every CDR3 protein. The sample lists 85,000 to 100,000 distinct CDR3 sequences, around a sixth occurring once. The source was whole blood, collected at baseline. The receptor source for this set is an adult who was a healthcare worker with PCR-confirmed SARS-CoV-2 infection or an uninfected control (not recorded which).

The chain is built from TRBV28 and TRBJ2-5; D ambiguous. Germline V gene data show CDR1 as MDHEN and CDR2 as SYDVKM. The CDR3 has 15 amino acids. The ends were cut back, 6 bases at V and 3 bases at J, with 17 bases in the middle. CDR3 in amino acids: CASSPRSGLKETQYF. The CDR3 coding sequence is TGTGCCAGCAGCCCCCGCTCGGGTCTAAAAGAGACCCAGTACTTC.

The chain recombines TRBV12-3 or TRBV12-4 with TRBJ1-4; D uncertain. V was clipped by 6 bases and J by 0 bases, with 5 bases between them. There are 13 residues in the CDR3. CDR3 residues: CASSRATNEKLFF. DNA for the CDR3: TGTGCCAGCAGCCGGGCAACTAATGAAAAACTGTTTTTT.

The chain is built from TRBV7-2 and TRBJ2-5; 13 bases fit TRBD2. The V and J ends lost 1 base and 5 bases, in that order; junction bases with no gene match: 4. The germline gives CDR1 SGHTA, CDR2 FQGNSA. CDR3 size: 16 residues. The CDR3 sequence: CASSLGLAGGGETQYF. DNA for the CDR3: TGTGCCAGCAGCTTAGGACTAGCGGGAGGAGGTGAGACCCAGTACTTC.

This clonotype was seen only a few times. The chain links TRBV28 to TRBJ1-1; D might be TRBD1 (5 bases). The ends were cut back, 7 bases at V and 0 bases at J, with 18 bases in the middle. This CDR3 is built from 16 residues. Germline V gives CDR1 MDHEN, CDR2 SYDVKM. Here the CDR3 reads CASKHPPGRMNTEAFF. In DNA form, the CDR3 reads TGTGCCAGCAAGCACCCTCCGGGACGGATGAACACTGAAGCTTTCTTT.

By sample fraction, this clonotype is medium-sized. The V call is TRBV19, the J call TRBJ2-7, with 9 bases matching TRBD1. V dropped 4 bases and J dropped 2; count of bases not matched to a gene: 6. The CDR3 is 15 residues long. In germline, CDR1 is LNHDA, CDR2 SQIVND (reference sequence). CDR3 sequence: CASSSSGTGTYEQYF. For the CDR3, the DNA is TGTGCCAGTAGTAGCTCCGGGACAGGGACCTACGAGCAGTACTTC.

There are a few counts of this clonotype. This chain connects TRBV20-1 to TRBJ2-5, with D perhaps matching TRBD2 (5 bases). Looked up from germline, CDR1 is DFQATT and CDR2 is SNEGSKA (reference sequence). The CDR3 contains 12 residues. V dropped 6 bases and J dropped 1 base, with 9 bases sitting between them. The CDR3 DNA sequence: TGCAGTGCGCCGACTATCCAAGAGACCCAGTACTTC. It translates to CSAPTIQETQYF.

This clonotype was counted many times. The rearrangement joins TRBV12-3 or TRBV12-4 to TRBJ1-1; D might be TRBD1 (5 bases). The CDR3 consists of 13 residues. Deletions cut 1 base from V and 6 bases from J, with 9 bases between. The CDR3 region has the DNA TGTGCCAGCAGTTTAGGGGGGAAGGCTGAAGCTTTCTTT. This translates into CASSLGGKAEAFF.

This clonotype came up many times. The gene calls are TRBV7-3 and TRBJ1-6, with TRBD1 matching 8 bases. CDR1 and CDR2 from the germline V gene are SGHTA and FQGTGA. V lost 5 bases, J lost 6 bases, and 6 bases stayed unmatched. The CDR3 is 15 residues long. Here the CDR3 reads CASSQQGGGNSPLHF. DNA for the CDR3: TGTGCCAGCAGCCAACAGGGGGGTGGTAATTCACCCCTCCACTTT.

This clonotype was picked up a small number of times. This chain connects TRBV18 to TRBJ1-1; TRBD1 agrees at 7 bases. With 1 base clipped from V and 1 base from J, the junction kept 3 bases outside the gene matches. The length of the CDR3 is 15 residues. Germline CDR1 KGHSH, CDR2 LQKENI. The CDR3 reads CASSPQGATNTEAFF. CDR3 sequence (DNA): TGTGCCAGCTCACCACAGGGGGCCACGAACACTGAAGCTTTCTTT.

This chain connects TRBV4-1 to TRBJ2-1; possibly TRBD1 or TRBD2 for D (5 bases each). The CDR3 loop spans 13 amino acids. Germline CDR1 reads MGHRA; CDR2 reads YSYEKL. V was cut by 3 bases and J by 2 bases, with 5 bases left in between. The CDR3 coding sequence is TGCGCCAGCAGCCAGGGACCCTACAATGAGCAGTTCTTC. This codes for CASSQGPYNEQFF.

This clonotype has more than one count but fewer than ten. The chain carries TRBV6-6 and TRBJ1-2; 10 positions match TRBD1. Germline V CDR1 and CDR2: MNHNY, SVGAGI (reference sequence). V shed 4 bases, J shed 9 bases, and the junction held 8 bases outside the gene matches. The CDR3 contains 14 residues. The CDR3 sequence is CASSSTGTGESYTF. In nucleotides, the CDR3 is TGTGCCAGCAGTTCCACCGGGACAGGGGAGAGCTACACCTTC.

V and J are TRBV7-2 and TRBJ2-5, with 10 bases fitting TRBD1. This CDR3 comprises 14 residues. Germline V gives CDR1 SGHTA, CDR2 FQGNSA. V gave up 5 bases and J gave up 4 bases; unmatched junction bases: 4. DNA of the CDR3: TGTGCCAGCAGCCCCCGACAGGGGGCAGAGACCCAGTACTTC. This sequence encodes CASSPRQGAETQYF.

This clonotype was seen a few times. The V call is TRBV4-2, the J call TRBJ2-2; D gene uncertain. Germline V gene data show CDR1 as LGHNA and CDR2 as YNFKEQ. Trimming pared 1 base from V and 2 bases from J, leaving 8 bases between. CDR3 length equals 15 residues. CDR3 coding DNA: TGTGCCAGCAGCCAAGCGCGCGGAAACACCGGGGAGCTGTTTTTT. Translation: CASSQARGNTGELFF.

The chain recombines TRBV7-2 with TRBJ2-3; D remains ambiguous. Germline-derived CDR1 and CDR2 are SGHTA and FQGNSA. The V end was cut by 7 bases, the J end by 5 bases, with 10 bases between. The CDR3 runs to 12 residues. The CDR3 is CASTFYGDTQYF. The CDR3 nucleotides are TGTGCCAGCACTTTCTACGGAGATACGCAGTATTTT.

This clonotype was observed a few times. The chain uses TRBV5-5 and TRBJ2-1, with 10 bases fitting TRBD2. Per germline, CDR1 SGHKS and CDR2 YYEKEE (reference sequence). This CDR3 has 17 residues. With V trimmed by 4 bases and J by 0 bases, 7 bases remained unmatched. CDR3 in DNA: TGTGCCAGCAGCGATCCCCTAGCGGGGGACTCCTACAATGAGCAGTTCTTC. Its translation: CASSDPLAGDSYNEQFF.

This chain connects TRBV20-1 to TRBJ2-7; 11 bases agree with TRBD2. V was pared by 5 bases and J by 9 bases, with 24 bases of the junction left unmatched. The CDR3 loop spans 18 amino acids. Germline V gene lookup returns CDR1 DFQATT and CDR2 SNEGSKA (reference sequence). CDR3 DNA sequence: TGCAGTGCTGAGGGGAGGGGTGTTACTAGCGGGAGATTCGACGGGCAGTACTTC. This gives the protein CSAEGRGVTSGRFDGQYF.

This clonotype was picked up a small number of times. The chain employs TRBV24-1 and TRBJ2-2; D is unresolved. The V end lost 0 bases, the J end lost 4 bases, and 8 bases lay between the germline ends. The CDR3 loop spans 15 amino acids. The V gene's germline CDR1 is KGHDR and CDR2 SFDVKD. The CDR3 loop reads CATSDLQPGTGELFF. In DNA, the CDR3 is TGTGCCACCAGTGATTTGCAGCCGGGCACCGGGGAGCTGTTTTTT.

This clonotype was counted many times. The chain is built from TRBV6-5 and TRBJ1-2; D is uncertain. From germline, CDR1 is MNHEY and CDR2 SVGAGI. V lost 4 bases and J lost 5, with 8 bases in between. The CDR3 has 12 amino acids. CDR3 coding DNA: TGTGCCAGCAGTTCCTCCACTTATGGCTACACCTTC. Translated: CASSSSTYGYTF.

This clonotype has only a few counts. The chain employs TRBV12-3 or TRBV12-4 and TRBJ2-1, with 11 nucleotides matching TRBD2. The CDR3 runs to 14 residues. Trimming removed 4 bases from V and 9 bases from J; junction bases left unmatched: 5. The CDR3 protein is CASSYGTSGGEQFF. CDR3 bases: TGTGCCAGCAGTTACGGGACTAGCGGAGGTGAGCAGTTCTTC.

This clonotype has only a few counts. The chain combines TRBV12-3 or TRBV12-4 with TRBJ2-3; TRBD2 agrees at 8 bases. The V segment lost 5 bases and the J segment 1 base; nucleotides outside the gene matches: 5. The CDR3 length is 15 residues. CDR3 bases: TGTGCCAGCAGTCCTCCGGGAGGGGGCACAGATACGCAGTATTTT. Its translation is CASSPPGGGTDTQYF.

In its sample, this clonotype ranks as hyperexpanded (1% or more). This rearrangement joins TRBV28 to TRBJ2-5; tentative D call: TRBD1 (6 bases). Trimming stripped 1 base from V and 3 bases from J, with 27 bases between. The germline V gene encodes CDR1 MDHEN and CDR2 SYDVKM. The CDR3 covers 20 residues. The DNA for the CDR3 is TGTGCCAGCAGTTTATACCCATCCCCGAGGCAGGGGCTCGGAGAAGAGACCCAGTACTTC. Translated, it gives CASSLYPSPRQGLGEETQYF.

In this sample, this clonotype turned up a few times. CDR3 residues: CASSLATLGTGLAGELFF. The CDR3 coding sequence is TGCGCCAGCAGCTTGGCCACCCTTGGGACAGGGCTGGCCGGGGAGCTGTTTTTT. V is TRBV5-1 and J is TRBJ2-2; TRBD1 aligns across 9 bases. J was trimmed by 6 bases and V by 0 bases; bases with no gene match: 12. The length of the CDR3 is 18 residues. CDR1 and CDR2 (germline): SGHRS, YFSETQ.

This clonotype has ten or more counts. V usage is TRBV7-9 and J usage is TRBJ1-2, with D tentatively TRBD1 (5 bases). Germline V gene data show CDR1 as SEHNR and CDR2 as FQNEAQ (reference sequence). This CDR3 contains 16 residues. Trimming took 5 bases from V and 3 from J, leaving 19 bases between them. The CDR3, as DNA: TGTGCCAGCAGCCCAGGGTTTGTCGGGGCACACTATGGCTACACCTTC. This sequence encodes CASSPGFVGAHYGYTF.

This clonotype has more than one count but fewer than ten. The chain couples TRBV7-2 to TRBJ2-7; D gene uncertain. CDR1 is SGHTA and CDR2 is FQGNSA in the germline V gene. The CDR3 sequence is 14 residues long. V was clipped by 3 bases and J by 5 bases, with 14 bases between them. DNA for the CDR3: TGTGCCAGCAGCTTGGCGACTGGCCCCGACGAGCAGTACTTC. Its translation is CASSLATGPDEQYF.

This sequence joins TRBV19 and TRBJ2-7; TRBD2 might be the D (7 bases). The germline CDR1 and CDR2 sequences are LNHDA and SQIVND (reference sequence). CDR3 size: 14 residues. Trimming pared 10 bases from V and 0 bases from J, leaving 16 bases between. In DNA, the CDR3 is TGTGCCACCAGAGGGGGGGGAAGCTCCTACGAGCAGTACTTC. Protein: CATRGGGSSYEQYF.

This clonotype was counted a few times. The chain recombines TRBV18 with TRBJ2-7; D perhaps matches TRBD2 (7 bases). Germline V gene sequence: CDR1 KGHSH, CDR2 LQKENI. This CDR3 has 17 residues. V was cut by 5 bases and J by 6 bases, with 26 bases left in between. CDR3 in DNA: TGTGCCAGCTCAAGGGAAATGACAGGCCCGGGGGGATCCGAGCAGTACTTC. As protein: CASSREMTGPGGSEQYF.

The CDR3 reads CASDPGTSGSHTQYF. The CDR3 DNA follows: TGTGCCAGCGATCCCGGGACTAGCGGGAGTCATACGCAGTATTTT. The rearrangement joins TRBV12-3 or TRBV12-4 to TRBJ2-3; the match to TRBD2 covers 14 bases. V lost 8 bases, J lost 7 bases, and 8 bases stayed unmatched. The length of the CDR3 is 15 residues.

The chain couples TRBV12-3 or TRBV12-4 to TRBJ2-1; 9 bases line up with TRBD2. The ends lost 6 bases at V and 1 base at J; junction bases unmatched: 10. The CDR3 has 17 amino acids. This chain's CDR3 is CASSPARGRGSYNEQFF. CDR3 coding DNA: TGTGCCAGCAGCCCCGCACGCGGGAGGGGGTCCTACAATGAGCAGTTCTTC.

This clonotype was observed a handful of times. The chain has TRBV29-1 and TRBJ1-2; D call uncertain. V lost 6 bases, J lost 6 bases, and 8 bases lay in between. The CDR3 totals 10 residues. Germline V gene lookup returns CDR1 SQVTM and CDR2 ANQGSEA. Here the CDR3 DNA reads TGCAGCGTCGCGGAGAATGGCTACACCTTC. Translated, it gives CSVAENGYTF.